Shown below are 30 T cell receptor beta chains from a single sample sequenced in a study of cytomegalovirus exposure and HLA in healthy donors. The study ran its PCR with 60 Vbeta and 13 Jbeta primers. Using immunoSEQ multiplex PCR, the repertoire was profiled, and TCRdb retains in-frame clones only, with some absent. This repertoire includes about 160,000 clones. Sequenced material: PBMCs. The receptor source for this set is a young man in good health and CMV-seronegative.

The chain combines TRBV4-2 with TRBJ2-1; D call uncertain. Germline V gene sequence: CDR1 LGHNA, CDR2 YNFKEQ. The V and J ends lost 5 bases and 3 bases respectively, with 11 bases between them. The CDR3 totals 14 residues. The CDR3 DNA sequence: TGTGCCAGCAGCGCGACACCTCACTACAATGAGCAGTTCTTC. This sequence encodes CASSATPHYNEQFF.

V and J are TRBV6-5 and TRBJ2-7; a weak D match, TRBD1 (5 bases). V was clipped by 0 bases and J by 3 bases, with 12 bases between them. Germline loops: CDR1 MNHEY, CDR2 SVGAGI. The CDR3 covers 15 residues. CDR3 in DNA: TGTGCCAGCAGTTACTCGGGCAGGGCCCACTACGAGCAGTACTTC. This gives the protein CASSYSGRAHYEQYF.

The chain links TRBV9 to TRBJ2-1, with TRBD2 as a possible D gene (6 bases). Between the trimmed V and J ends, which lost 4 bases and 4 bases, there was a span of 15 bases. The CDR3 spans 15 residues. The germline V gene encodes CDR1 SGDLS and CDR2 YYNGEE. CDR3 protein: CASSPFGGTYNEQFF. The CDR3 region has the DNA TGTGCCAGCAGCCCCTTCGGGGGAACATACAATGAGCAGTTCTTC.

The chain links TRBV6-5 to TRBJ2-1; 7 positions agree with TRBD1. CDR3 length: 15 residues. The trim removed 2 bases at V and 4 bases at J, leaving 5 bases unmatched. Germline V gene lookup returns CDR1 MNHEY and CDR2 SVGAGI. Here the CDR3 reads CASSYRQGLYNEQFF. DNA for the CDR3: TGTGCCAGCAGTTACCGACAGGGCCTTTACAATGAGCAGTTCTTC.

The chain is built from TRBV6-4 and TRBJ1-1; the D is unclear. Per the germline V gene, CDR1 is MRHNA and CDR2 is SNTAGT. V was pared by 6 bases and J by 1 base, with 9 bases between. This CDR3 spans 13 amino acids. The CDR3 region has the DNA TGTGCCAGCAGCCGGAGCGAGAACACTGAAGCTTTCTTT. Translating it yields CASSRSENTEAFF.

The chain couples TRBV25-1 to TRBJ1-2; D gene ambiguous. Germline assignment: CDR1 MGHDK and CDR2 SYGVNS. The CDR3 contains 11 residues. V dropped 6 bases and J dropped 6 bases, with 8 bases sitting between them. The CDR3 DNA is TGTGCCAGCAGAGGAGATGATGGCTACACCTTC. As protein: CASRGDDGYTF.

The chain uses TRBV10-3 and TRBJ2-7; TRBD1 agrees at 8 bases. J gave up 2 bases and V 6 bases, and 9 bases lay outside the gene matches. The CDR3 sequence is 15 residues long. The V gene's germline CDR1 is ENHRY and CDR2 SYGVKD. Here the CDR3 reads CAISPLTGATYEQYF. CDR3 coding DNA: TGTGCCATCAGCCCTCTGACAGGGGCCACCTACGAGCAGTACTTC.

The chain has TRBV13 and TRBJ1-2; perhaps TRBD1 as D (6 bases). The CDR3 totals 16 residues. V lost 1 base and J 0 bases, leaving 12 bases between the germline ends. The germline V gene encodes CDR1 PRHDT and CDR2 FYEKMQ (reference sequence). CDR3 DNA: TGTGCCAGCAGCTTAGTAGGGAGGGGGTCTAACTATGGCTACACCTTC. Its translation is CASSLVGRGSNYGYTF.

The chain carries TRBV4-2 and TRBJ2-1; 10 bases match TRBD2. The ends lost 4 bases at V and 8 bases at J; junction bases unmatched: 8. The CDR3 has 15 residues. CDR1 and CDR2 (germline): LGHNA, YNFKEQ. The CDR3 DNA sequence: TGTGCCAGCAGCCTCTCGGGACTAGCGAGGGATGAGCAGTTCTTC. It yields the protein CASSLSGLARDEQFF.

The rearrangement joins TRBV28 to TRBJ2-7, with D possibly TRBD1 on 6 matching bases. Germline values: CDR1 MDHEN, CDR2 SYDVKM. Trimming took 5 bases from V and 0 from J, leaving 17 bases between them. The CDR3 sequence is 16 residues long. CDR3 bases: TGTGCCAGCAGTCAGCAGGACAGCTGGCCCTCCTACGAGCAGTACTTC. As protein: CASSQQDSWPSYEQYF.

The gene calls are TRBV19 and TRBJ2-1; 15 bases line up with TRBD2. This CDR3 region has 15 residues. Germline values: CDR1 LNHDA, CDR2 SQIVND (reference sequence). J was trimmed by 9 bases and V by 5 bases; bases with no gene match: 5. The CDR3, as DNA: TGTGCCAGTAGTCGGACTAGCGGGAGGGCGCGTGAGCAGTTCTTC. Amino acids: CASSRTSGRAREQFF.

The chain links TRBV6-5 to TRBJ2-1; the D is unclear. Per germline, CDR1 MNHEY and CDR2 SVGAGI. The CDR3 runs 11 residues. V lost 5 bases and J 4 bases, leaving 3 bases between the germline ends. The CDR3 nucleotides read TGTGCCAGCAGTGCGTACAATGAGCAGTTCTTC. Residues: CASSAYNEQFF.

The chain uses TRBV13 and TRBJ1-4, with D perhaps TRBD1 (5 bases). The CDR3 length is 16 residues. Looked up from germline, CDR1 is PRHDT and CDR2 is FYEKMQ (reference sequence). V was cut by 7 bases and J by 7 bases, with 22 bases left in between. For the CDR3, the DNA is TGTGCCAGCACCCACAGGCAGGGCGATATAGGTGAAAAACTGTTTTTT. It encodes CASTHRQGDIGEKLFF.

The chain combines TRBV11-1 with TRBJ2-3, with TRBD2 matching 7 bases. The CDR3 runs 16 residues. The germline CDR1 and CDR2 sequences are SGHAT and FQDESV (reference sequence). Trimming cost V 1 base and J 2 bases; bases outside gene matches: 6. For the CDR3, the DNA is TGTGCCAGCAGCTTAGGCCAGCGGGAAATCACAGATACGCAGTATTTT. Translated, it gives CASSLGQREITDTQYF.

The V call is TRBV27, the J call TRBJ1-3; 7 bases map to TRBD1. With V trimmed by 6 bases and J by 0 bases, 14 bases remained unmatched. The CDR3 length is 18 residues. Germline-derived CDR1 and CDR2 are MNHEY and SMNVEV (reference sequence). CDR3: CASRPTLGTAVSGNTIYF. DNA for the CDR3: TGTGCCAGCAGACCTACCTTAGGGACAGCAGTCTCTGGAAACACCATATATTTT.

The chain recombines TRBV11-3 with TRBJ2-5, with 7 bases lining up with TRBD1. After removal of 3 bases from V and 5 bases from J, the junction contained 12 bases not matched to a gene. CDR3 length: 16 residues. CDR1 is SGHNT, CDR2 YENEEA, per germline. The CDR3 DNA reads TGTGCCAGCAGCTTCCATAGGGACAGCCTAGGGGAGACCCAGTACTTC. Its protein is CASSFHRDSLGETQYF.

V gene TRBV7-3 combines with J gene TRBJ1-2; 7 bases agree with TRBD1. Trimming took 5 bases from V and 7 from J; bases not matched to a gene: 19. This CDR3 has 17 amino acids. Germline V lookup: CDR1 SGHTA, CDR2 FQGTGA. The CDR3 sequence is CASSQTFRQGVSSGYTF. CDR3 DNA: TGTGCCAGCAGCCAAACCTTTCGACAGGGAGTATCAAGTGGCTACACCTTC. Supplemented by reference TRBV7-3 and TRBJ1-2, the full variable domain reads GAGVSQTPSNKVTEKGKYVELRCDPISGHTALYWYRQSLGQGPEFLIYFQGTGAADDSGLPNDRFFAVRPEGSVSTLKIQRTERGDSAVYLCASSQTFRQGVSSGYTFGSGTRLTVV.

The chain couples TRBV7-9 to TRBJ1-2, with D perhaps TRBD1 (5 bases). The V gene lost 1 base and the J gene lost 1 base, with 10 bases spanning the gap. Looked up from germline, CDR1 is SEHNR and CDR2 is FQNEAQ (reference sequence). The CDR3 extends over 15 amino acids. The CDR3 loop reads CASSLVAGINYGYTF. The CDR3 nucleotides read TGTGCCAGCAGCTTAGTTGCAGGGATTAACTATGGCTACACCTTC. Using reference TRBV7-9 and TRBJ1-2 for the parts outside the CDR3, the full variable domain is DTGVSQNPRHKITKRGQNVTFRCDPISEHNRLYWYRQTLGQGPEFLTYFQNEAQLEKSRLLSDRFSAERPKGSFSTLEIQRTEQGDSAMYLCASSLVAGINYGYTFGSGTRLTVV.

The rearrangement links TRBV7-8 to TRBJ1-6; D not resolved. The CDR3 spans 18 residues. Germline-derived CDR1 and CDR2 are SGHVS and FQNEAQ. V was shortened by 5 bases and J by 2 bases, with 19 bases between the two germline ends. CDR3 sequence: CASSPGLSSDAYNSPLHF. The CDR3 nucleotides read TGTGCCAGCAGCCCAGGTTTATCTTCAGACGCCTATAATTCACCCCTCCACTTT.

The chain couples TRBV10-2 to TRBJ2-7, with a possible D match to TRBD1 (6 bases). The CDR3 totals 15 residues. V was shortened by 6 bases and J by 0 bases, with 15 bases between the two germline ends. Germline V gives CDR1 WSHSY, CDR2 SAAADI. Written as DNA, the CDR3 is TGCGCCAGCAGCAACTCAGGGGCTATCTCCTACGAGCAGTACTTC. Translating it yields CASSNSGAISYEQYF.

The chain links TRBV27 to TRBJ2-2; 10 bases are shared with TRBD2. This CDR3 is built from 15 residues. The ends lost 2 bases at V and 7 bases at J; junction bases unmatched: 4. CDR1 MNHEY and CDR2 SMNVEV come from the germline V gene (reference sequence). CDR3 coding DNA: TGTGCCAGCAGTTTAAGTCTAGCGGGAGTCGGGGAGCTGTTTTTT. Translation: CASSLSLAGVGELFF.

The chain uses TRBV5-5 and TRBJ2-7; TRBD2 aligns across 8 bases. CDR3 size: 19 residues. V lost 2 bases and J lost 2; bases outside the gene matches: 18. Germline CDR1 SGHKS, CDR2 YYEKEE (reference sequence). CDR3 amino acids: CASSLIGGRGNSGTYEQYF. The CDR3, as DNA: TGTGCCAGCAGCTTAATCGGGGGGCGGGGTAATAGCGGGACCTACGAGCAGTACTTC.

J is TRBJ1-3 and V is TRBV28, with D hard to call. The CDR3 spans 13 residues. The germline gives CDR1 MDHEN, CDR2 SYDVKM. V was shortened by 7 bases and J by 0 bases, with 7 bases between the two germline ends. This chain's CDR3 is CASTEDSGNTIYF. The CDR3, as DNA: TGTGCCAGCACAGAAGACTCTGGAAACACCATATATTTT. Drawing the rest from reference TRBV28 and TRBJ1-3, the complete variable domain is DVKVTQSSRYLVKRTGEKVFLECVQDMDHENMFWYRQDPGLGLRLIYFSYDVKMKEKGDIPEGYSVSREKKERFSLILESASTNQTSMYLCASTEDSGNTIYFGEGSWLTVV.

This CDR3 reads CASSEQGGQPQHF. The CDR3 region has the DNA TGCGCCAGCAGTGAGCAGGGAGGCCAGCCCCAGCATTTT. This chain uses TRBV10-2 with TRBJ1-5; possibly TRBD1 for D (5 bases). CDR3 length: 13 residues. Trimming shortened V by 2 bases and J by 7 bases, and 9 bases separated the two germline ends. The germline CDR1 and CDR2 sequences are WSHSY and SAAADI.

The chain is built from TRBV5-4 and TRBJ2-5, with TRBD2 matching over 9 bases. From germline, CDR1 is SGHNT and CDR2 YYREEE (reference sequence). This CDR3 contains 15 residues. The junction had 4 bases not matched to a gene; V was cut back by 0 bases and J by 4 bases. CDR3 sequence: CASSLGREGRETQYF. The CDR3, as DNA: TGTGCCAGCAGCTTGGGGCGGGAGGGCCGAGAGACCCAGTACTTC.

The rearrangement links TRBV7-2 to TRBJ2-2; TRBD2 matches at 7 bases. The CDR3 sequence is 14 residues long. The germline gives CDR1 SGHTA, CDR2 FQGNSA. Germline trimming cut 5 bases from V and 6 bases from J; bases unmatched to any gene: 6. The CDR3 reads CASSLTSRAGELFF. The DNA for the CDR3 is TGTGCCAGCAGCCTGACTAGCAGGGCCGGGGAGCTGTTTTTT. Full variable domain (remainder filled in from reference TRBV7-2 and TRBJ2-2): GAGVSQSPSNKVTEKGKDVELRCDPISGHTALYWYRQSLGQGLEFLIYFQGNSAPDKSGLPSDRFSAERTGGSVSTLTIQRTQQEDSAVYLCASSLTSRAGELFFGEGSRLTVL.

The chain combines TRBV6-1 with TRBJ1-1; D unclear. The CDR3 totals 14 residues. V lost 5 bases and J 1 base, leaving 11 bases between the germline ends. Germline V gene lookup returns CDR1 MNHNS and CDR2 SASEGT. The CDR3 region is CASSTGFQNTEAFF. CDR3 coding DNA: TGTGCCAGCAGTACCGGGTTCCAGAACACTGAAGCTTTCTTT.

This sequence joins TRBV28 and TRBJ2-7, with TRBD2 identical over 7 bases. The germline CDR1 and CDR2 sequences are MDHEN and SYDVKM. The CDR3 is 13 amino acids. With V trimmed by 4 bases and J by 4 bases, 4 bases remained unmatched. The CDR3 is CASSSSGLYEQYF. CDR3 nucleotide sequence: TGTGCCAGCAGTTCTAGCGGACTGTACGAGCAGTACTTC.

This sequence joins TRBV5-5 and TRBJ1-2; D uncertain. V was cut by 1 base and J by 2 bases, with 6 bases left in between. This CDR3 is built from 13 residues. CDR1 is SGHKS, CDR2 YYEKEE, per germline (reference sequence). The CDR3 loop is CASSLSPNYGYTF. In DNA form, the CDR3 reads TGTGCCAGCAGCTTGTCCCCGAACTATGGCTACACCTTC.

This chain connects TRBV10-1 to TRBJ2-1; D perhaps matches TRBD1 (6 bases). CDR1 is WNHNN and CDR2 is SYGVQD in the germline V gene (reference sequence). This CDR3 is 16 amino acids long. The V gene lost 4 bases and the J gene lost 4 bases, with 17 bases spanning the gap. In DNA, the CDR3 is TGCGCCAGCAGTGCAAGCAGGGGTCAATTGTACAATGAGCAGTTCTTC. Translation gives CASSASRGQLYNEQFF.